This TCR beta chain appears in the sequencing data of a study of lung T cells in sarcoidosis with Löfgren's syndrome. Points from the study as a whole: TRAV12-1 and TRBV2 were reportedly most expanded in Löfgren's patients.

This clonotype was recorded many times. Its target is unknown. TCRdb fed the reads into MiXCR, producing one record per CDR3 protein. This table has around 21,000 distinct CDR3 sequences, about 20% appearing once. The CDR3 is made up of 16 amino acids. CDR1 LGHDT and CDR2 YNNKEL come from the germline V gene (reference sequence). The junction had 6 bases not matched to a gene; V was cut back by 4 bases and J by 0 bases. The receptor was isolated from a human donor with sarcoidosis (Löfgren's syndrome or another form), or a control subject (not recorded which). The chain couples TRBV3-1 to TRBJ2-1; 7 bases align to TRBD2. The sequenced sample was CD4+ T cells from PBMCs. The CDR3 bases are TGTGCCAGCAGCCTCCCACTAGCGTACTCCTACAATGAGCAGTTCTTC. Its translation: CASSLPLAYSYNEQFF.